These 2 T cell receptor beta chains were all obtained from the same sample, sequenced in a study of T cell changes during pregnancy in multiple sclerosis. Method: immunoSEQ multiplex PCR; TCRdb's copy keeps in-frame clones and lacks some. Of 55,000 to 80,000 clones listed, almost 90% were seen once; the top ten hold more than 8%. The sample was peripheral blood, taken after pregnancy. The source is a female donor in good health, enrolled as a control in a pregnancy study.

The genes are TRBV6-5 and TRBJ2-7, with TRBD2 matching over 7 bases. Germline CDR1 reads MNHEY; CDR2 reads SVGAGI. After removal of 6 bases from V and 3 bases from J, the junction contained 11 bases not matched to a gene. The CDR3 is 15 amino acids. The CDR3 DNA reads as TGTGCCAGCAGGGGCAGCGGGGCTCCCTTCTACGAGCAGTACTTC. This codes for CASRGSGAPFYEQYF.

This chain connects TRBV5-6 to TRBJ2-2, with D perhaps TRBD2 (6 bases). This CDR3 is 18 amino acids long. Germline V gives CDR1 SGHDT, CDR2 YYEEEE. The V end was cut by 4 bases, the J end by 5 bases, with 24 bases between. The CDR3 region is CASSAPGRWGEVTGELFF. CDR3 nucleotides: TGTGCCAGCAGCGCGCCCGGGAGATGGGGAGAAGTGACCGGGGAGCTGTTTTTT.